The rows below give T cell receptor beta chains drawn from one sample of a study of blood T cell repertoires in COVID-19. Measured with immunoSEQ multiplex PCR; TCRdb has only the in-frame clones, and not every one. This sample has 50,000 to 75,000 clones; more than 85% occur once, and the top ten carry 4.6%. The sequencing input was peripheral blood. The receptors shown here come from a man between 50 and 59 years old with active COVID-19. Each CDR3 is given with its conserved first and last residue. Each record gives: V gene, clone size, D gene, J gene, CDR3 protein, CDR3 DNA. D genes are given only for firm matches. Rows may omit the clone size; those that give it use once, few, many or a size class.

V: TRBV2
size: .
D: TRBD1
J: TRBJ2-7
CDR3: CASSGWDSRPPLREQYF
DNA: TGTGCCAGCAGTGGTTGGGACAGCCGTCCTCCCCTTCGCGAGCAGTACTTC

V: TRBV30
size: .
D: .
J: TRBJ1-4
CDR3: CAWRTTLKLFF
DNA: TGTGCCTGGAGAACAACCCTGAAACTGTTTTTT

V: TRBV29-1
size: once
D: TRBD2
J: TRBJ2-5
CDR3: CSVAGLAVYQETQYF
DNA: TGCAGCGTTGCTGGCCTAGCGGTGTACCAAGAGACCCAGTACTTC

V: TRBV11-2
size: .
D: TRBD1
J: TRBJ1-6
CDR3: CASRPTGATNSPLHF
DNA: TGTGCCAGCAGACCAACAGGGGCGACTAATTCACCCCTCCACTTT

V: TRBV9
size: .
D: .
J: TRBJ2-3
CDR3: CASSVAGDTDTQYF
DNA: TGTGCCAGCAGCGTAGCCGGGGATACAGATACGCAGTATTTT

V: TRBV12-5
size: .
D: .
J: TRBJ2-5
CDR3: CASGLPLPRGETQYF
DNA: TGTGCTAGTGGTTTGCCCCTCCCCCGGGGTGAGACCCAGTACTTC

V: TRBV28
size: .
D: TRBD2
J: TRBJ2-1
CDR3: CASSLLGGRAGEQFF
DNA: TGTGCCAGCAGTTTATTGGGCGGGAGGGCAGGTGAGCAGTTCTTC

V: TRBV28
size: .
D: TRBD1
J: TRBJ1-6
CDR3: CASRTDRGVSPLHF
DNA: TGTGCCAGCAGGACCGACAGGGGAGTTTCACCCCTCCACTTT

V: TRBV7-8
size: .
D: .
J: TRBJ1-1
CDR3: CASSPWTELNTEAFF
DNA: TGTGCCAGCAGCCCATGGACAGAACTTAACACTGAAGCTTTCTTT

V: TRBV29-1
size: .
D: .
J: TRBJ2-7
CDR3: CSVEFAESYEQYF
DNA: TGCAGCGTTGAATTCGCGGAGTCCTACGAGCAGTACTTC

V: TRBV19
size: .
D: TRBD2
J: TRBJ2-7
CDR3: CASGAAGGPSYEQYF
DNA: TGTGCCAGTGGCGCAGCGGGAGGGCCCTCCTACGAGCAGTACTTC

V: TRBV19
size: .
D: .
J: TRBJ1-2
CDR3: CATYSYGYTF
DNA: TGTGCCACCTATTCCTATGGCTACACCTTC

V: TRBV6-2/TRBV6-3
size: .
D: .
J: TRBJ2-3
CDR3: CASSYSSVTQYF
DNA: TGTGCCAGCAGTTACTCCTCGGTTACGCAGTATTTT

V: TRBV4-2
size: .
D: .
J: TRBJ1-1
CDR3: CASSQDAGSTEAFF
DNA: TGTGCCAGCAGCCAAGATGCGGGTTCCACTGAAGCTTTCTTT

V: TRBV6-2/TRBV6-3
size: .
D: TRBD1
J: TRBJ1-5
CDR3: CASSSSTGGFNQPQHF
DNA: TGTGCCAGCAGTTCGTCGACAGGGGGCTTCAATCAGCCCCAGCATTTT

V: TRBV4-3
size: few
D: TRBD2
J: TRBJ2-1
CDR3: CASSLSGGGSYNEQFF
DNA: TGCGCCAGCAGCCTAAGCGGGGGGGGTTCCTACAATGAGCAGTTCTTC

V: TRBV3-1/TRBV3-2
size: .
D: .
J: TRBJ2-1
CDR3: CASSHSGTLYYNEQFF
DNA: TGTGCCAGCAGCCACTCCGGGACTCTATACTACAATGAGCAGTTCTTC

V: TRBV10-3
size: .
D: .
J: TRBJ2-5
CDR3: CAISEAGSGTQYF
DNA: TGTGCCATCAGTGAAGCAGGGTCCGGGACCCAGTACTTC

V: TRBV7-9
size: .
D: .
J: TRBJ2-7
CDR3: CASSFRGGSYEQYF
DNA: TGTGCCAGCAGCTTCCGGGGTGGGAGCTACGAGCAGTACTTC

V: TRBV19
size: .
D: TRBD1
J: TRBJ1-1
CDR3: CASSVGTGNTEAFF
DNA: TGTGCCAGTAGTGTCGGGACAGGAAACACTGAAGCTTTCTTT

V: TRBV27
size: .
D: TRBD2
J: TRBJ2-1
CDR3: CASRLAGTSGSLYNEQFF
DNA: TGTGCCAGCAGACTTGCCGGGACTAGCGGGAGTCTCTACAATGAGCAGTTCTTC

V: TRBV4-3
size: once
D: .
J: TRBJ2-7
CDR3: CASSQATNFYEQYF
DNA: TGCGCCAGCAGCCAAGCGACTAACTTCTACGAGCAGTACTTC

V: TRBV28
size: .
D: .
J: TRBJ1-6
CDR3: CASSSGQPNSPLHF
DNA: TGTGCCAGCAGTTCGGGACAACCCAATTCACCCCTCCACTTT

V: TRBV11-2
size: .
D: TRBD1
J: TRBJ2-7
CDR3: CASSPQFSDRGYEQYF
DNA: TGTGCCAGCAGCCCTCAGTTCTCGGACAGGGGATACGAGCAGTACTTC

V: TRBV4-1
size: .
D: TRBD1
J: TRBJ2-3
CDR3: CASTKTGTGGLDTQYF
DNA: TGCGCCAGCACGAAAACGGGGACAGGGGGTCTGGATACGCAGTATTTT

V: TRBV27
size: .
D: .
J: TRBJ1-3
CDR3: CASRPGNSGNTIYF
DNA: TGTGCCAGCAGACCAGGAAACTCTGGAAACACCATATATTTT

V: TRBV11-3
size: few
D: .
J: TRBJ1-3
CDR3: CASSYTGGSGNTIYF
DNA: TGTGCCAGCAGCTATACAGGTGGCTCTGGAAACACCATATATTTT

V: TRBV5-1
size: few
D: .
J: TRBJ1-3
CDR3: CASSLAGNSGNTIYF
DNA: TGCGCCAGCAGCTTGGCGGGAAACTCTGGAAACACCATATATTTT

V: TRBV4-1
size: .
D: .
J: TRBJ2-5
CDR3: CASSQDNNRGGETQYF
DNA: TGCGCCAGCAGCCAAGATAATAACAGGGGAGGAGAGACCCAGTACTTC

V: TRBV7-6
size: .
D: .
J: TRBJ2-7
CDR3: CASSLEAASSYEQYF
DNA: TGTGCCAGCAGCTTAGAGGCGGCGAGCTCCTACGAGCAGTACTTC

V: TRBV4-2
size: .
D: TRBD1
J: TRBJ2-3
CDR3: CASSPPGTDTDTQYF
DNA: TGTGCCAGCAGCCCACCCGGGACAGACACAGATACGCAGTATTTT

V: TRBV27
size: .
D: .
J: TRBJ1-6
CDR3: CASSQAYTNYNSPLHF
DNA: TGTGCCAGCAGCCAGGCCTACACGAACTATAATTCACCCCTCCACTTT

V: TRBV28
size: once
D: .
J: TRBJ1-1
CDR3: CASRDTSTEAFF
DNA: TGTGCCAGCAGGGACACGAGCACTGAAGCTTTCTTT

V: TRBV5-1
size: .
D: TRBD1
J: TRBJ1-1
CDR3: CASSLQGIGNTEAFF
DNA: TGCGCCAGCAGCTTACAGGGGATAGGGAACACTGAAGCTTTCTTT

V: TRBV28
size: .
D: .
J: TRBJ1-1
CDR3: CASSPGVGGRAFF
DNA: TGTGCCAGCAGTCCGGGTGTTGGCGGGCGAGCTTTCTTT

V: TRBV23-1
size: .
D: .
J: TRBJ1-2
CDR3: CASSPQGLYGYTF
DNA: TGCGCCAGCAGCCCCCAGGGCCTCTATGGCTACACCTTC

V: TRBV28
size: .
D: .
J: TRBJ1-4
CDR3: CASNNRVEKLFF
DNA: TGTGCCAGCAACAACAGGGTTGAAAAACTGTTTTTT

V: TRBV7-9
size: .
D: .
J: TRBJ1-4
CDR3: CASSWRLQGPNEKLFF
DNA: TGTGCCAGCAGCTGGCGATTACAGGGACCTAATGAAAAACTGTTTTTT

V: TRBV11-3
size: .
D: TRBD2
J: TRBJ2-2
CDR3: CASSLGSGGLTGELFF
DNA: TGTGCCAGCAGCTTGGGTAGCGGGGGGCTCACCGGGGAGCTGTTTTTT

V: TRBV9
size: .
D: .
J: TRBJ2-3
CDR3: CASSVYGVGTDTQYF
DNA: TGTGCCAGCAGCGTATACGGGGTTGGCACAGATACGCAGTATTTT

V: TRBV5-4
size: .
D: TRBD1
J: TRBJ1-1
CDR3: CASTMGPQGKGTEAFF
DNA: TGTGCCAGCACCATGGGGCCACAGGGGAAGGGTACTGAAGCTTTCTTT

V: TRBV13
size: .
D: .
J: TRBJ2-1
CDR3: CASSLEGYNEQFF
DNA: TGTGCCAGCAGCTTAGAGGGGTACAATGAGCAGTTCTTC

V: TRBV5-1
size: .
D: .
J: TRBJ2-1
CDR3: CASSSQGGYNEQFF
DNA: TGCGCCAGCAGCTCTCAAGGGGGTTACAATGAGCAGTTCTTC

V: TRBV18
size: .
D: TRBD2
J: TRBJ2-3
CDR3: CASSPSGLAGGTDTQYF
DNA: TGTGCCAGCTCACCATCGGGACTAGCGGGAGGAACAGATACGCAGTATTTT

V: TRBV9
size: .
D: .
J: TRBJ2-1
CDR3: CASSARVENYNEQFF
DNA: TGTGCCAGCAGCGCCCGGGTAGAGAATTACAATGAGCAGTTCTTC

V: TRBV4-2
size: once
D: .
J: TRBJ2-7
CDR3: CASSQTAGPGPTYEQYF
DNA: TGTGCCAGCAGCCAGACCGCGGGACCGGGACCCACCTACGAGCAGTACTTC

V: TRBV11-2
size: .
D: .
J: TRBJ1-4
CDR3: CASSLDQGLGEKLFF
DNA: TGTGCCAGCAGCTTAGATCAGGGGTTGGGTGAAAAACTGTTTTTT

V: TRBV28
size: .
D: .
J: TRBJ1-1
CDR3: CASSLAGGVEAFF
DNA: TGTGCCAGCAGTTTAGCGGGGGGTGTTGAAGCTTTCTTT

V: TRBV5-1
size: .
D: TRBD2
J: TRBJ2-6
CDR3: CASSGTTLSGGSGANVLTF
DNA: TGCGCCAGCAGCGGGACGACTCTTAGCGGGGGATCTGGGGCCAACGTCCTGACTTTC

V: TRBV6-5
size: .
D: TRBD1
J: TRBJ1-5
CDR3: CASSYDRDGQPQHF
DNA: TGTGCCAGCAGTTACGACAGGGATGGTCAGCCCCAGCATTTT